This TCR beta chain was sequenced in a study of T cells after yellow fever vaccination. Broader study findings: Some clonotypes, a small share, were shared between CD4 and CD8 compartments.

TCRdb ran MiXCR on the 5' RACE reads and lists one entry per CDR3 protein. Seen here are some 170,000 distinct CDR3 sequences, roughly 9% observed once, and the top ten hold roughly a third. Germline CDR1 reads LGHNT; CDR2 reads FRNRAP. The CDR3 covers 18 residues. Trimming left V 3 bases short and J 6 bases short, with 26 bases between. This clonotype occurred a few times. Its specificity is unknown. This clonotype was obtained from a man aged 18 to 29 who received the YFV17D yellow fever vaccine. The rearrangement joins TRBV12-5 to TRBJ1-2, with D perhaps matching TRBD1 (6 bases). The input for sequencing was CD8+ T cells sorted from PBMCs, taken 45 days after the yellow fever booster vaccination. CDR3 region: CASGFLIPGGQSGDGYTF. DNA for the CDR3: TGTGCTAGTGGTTTCTTAATCCCCGGGGGACAAAGTGGAGATGGCTACACCTTC.